This entry describes one T cell receptor (beta chain). These data come from a study of PD-1 blockade in classical Hodgkin lymphoma. Time point described: cycle 4 day 1 (C4D1), after five to seven weeks of nivolumab. The patients all showed relapse after autologous stem cell transplantation, while their brentuximab vedotin exposure varied. V was clipped by 5 bases and J by 3 bases, with 7 bases between them. The CDR3 spans 11 residues. Germline V CDR1 and CDR2: DFQATT, SNEGSKA (reference sequence). Measured with immunoSEQ multiplex PCR; TCRdb has only the in-frame clones, and not every one. The sample shows some 21,000 clones, around 85% of them seen only once.

The chain joins TRBV20-1 to TRBJ2-5; weak D call: TRBD2 (6 bases). The sequence derives from a human donor with classical Hodgkin lymphoma. This specimen consisted of peripheral blood mononuclear cells (PBMCs), obtained before the fourth cycle of nivolumab. The CDR3 sequence is CSAGGEETQYF. DNA of the CDR3: TGCAGTGCTGGAGGGGAAGAGACCCAGTACTTC.